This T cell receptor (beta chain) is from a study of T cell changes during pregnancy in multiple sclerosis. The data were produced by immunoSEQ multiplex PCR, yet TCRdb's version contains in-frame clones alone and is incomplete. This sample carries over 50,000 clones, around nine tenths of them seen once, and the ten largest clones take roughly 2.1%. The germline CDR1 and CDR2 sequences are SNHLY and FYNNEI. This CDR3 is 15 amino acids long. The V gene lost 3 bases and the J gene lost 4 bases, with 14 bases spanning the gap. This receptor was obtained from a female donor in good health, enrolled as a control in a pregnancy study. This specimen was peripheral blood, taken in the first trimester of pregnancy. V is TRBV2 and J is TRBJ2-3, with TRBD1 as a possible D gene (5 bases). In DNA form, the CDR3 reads TGTGCCAGCAGTGAGGCGAGCAGGGCAGCAGATACGCAGTATTTT. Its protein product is CASSEASRAADTQYF.